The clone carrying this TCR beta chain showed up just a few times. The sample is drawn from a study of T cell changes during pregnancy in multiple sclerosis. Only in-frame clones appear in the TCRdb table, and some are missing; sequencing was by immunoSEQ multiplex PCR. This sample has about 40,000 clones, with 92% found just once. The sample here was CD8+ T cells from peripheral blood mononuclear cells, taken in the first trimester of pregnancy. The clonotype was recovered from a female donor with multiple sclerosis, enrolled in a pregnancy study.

The CDR3: CASSVGISSYEQYF. The CDR3 DNA reads TGTGCCAGCAGCGTAGGTATCTCCTCCTACGAGCAGTACTTC. V gene TRBV9 combines with J gene TRBJ2-7; D gene ambiguous. The V and J ends lost 0 bases and 0 bases respectively, with 7 bases between them. This CDR3 comprises 14 residues. Germline assignment: CDR1 SGDLS and CDR2 YYNGEE.